The rows below give T cell receptor beta chains drawn from one sample of a study of cytomegalovirus exposure and HLA in healthy donors. This table comes from immunoSEQ multiplex PCR, and its TCRdb copy is limited to in-frame clones, with some not included. The repertoire holds around 130,000 clones, around 92% seen once, with about 3% in the top ten. Source material: PBMCs. The source is a man aged 25-45 years in good health and CMV-seronegative. CDR3s include the opening cysteine and the closing phenylalanine or tryptophan. D genes are given only for firm matches. Only some rows state a clone size, as once, few, many or a class for expanded clones.

NA NA TRBJ1-6 TRBV18 TGTGCCAGCTCATCCTATGACAGCGGGAATTCACCCCTCCACTTT CASSSYDSGNSPLHF
few NA TRBJ1-6 TRBV6-6 TGTGCCAGCAGCCCCGTGGCCGGAGAGTCACCCCTCCACTTT CASSPVAGESPLHF
NA NA TRBJ2-5 TRBV4-1 TGCGCCAGCAGCCCCGGGACACACCAAGAGACCCAGTACTTC CASSPGTHQETQYF
once TRBD1 TRBJ1-2 TRBV5-1 TGCGCCAGCAGCTTGGTCGTAGGGGGCAGCTACACCTTC CASSLVVGGSYTF
NA TRBD2 TRBJ2-2 TRBV9 TGTGCCAGCAGCGTAGCGAGCGGGGGCGACACCGGGGAGCTGTTTTTT CASSVASGGDTGELFF
NA NA TRBJ1-1 TRBV5-1 TGCGCCAGCAGGGCCTCGCTGAACACTGAAGCTTTCTTT CASRASLNTEAFF
many TRBD2 TRBJ2-1 TRBV4-2 TGTGCCAGCAGCCAAGAGCGGGGGGGCTACAATGAGCAGTTCTTC CASSQERGGYNEQFF
NA TRBD1 TRBJ2-2 TRBV11-1 TGTGCCAGCAGCTCCATGGGACAGGGCAATGAGGAGCTGTTTTTT CASSSMGQGNEELFF
NA NA TRBJ2-1 TRBV5-1 TGCGCCAGCAGCTTGGGCGGGGTTGGTGAGCTTGAGCAGTTCTTC CASSLGGVGELEQFF
NA NA TRBJ2-7 TRBV7-9 TGTGCCAGCAGCTCCGTTTCCTACGAGCAGTACTTC CASSSVSYEQYF
NA NA TRBJ2-7 TRBV28 TGTGCCAGCAGTCCACGTGCGCCCTCCTACGAGCAGTACTTC CASSPRAPSYEQYF
NA NA TRBJ2-3 TRBV9 TGTGCCAGCAGCGTAGTCAGGGAAACAGATACGCAGTATTTT CASSVVRETDTQYF
NA NA TRBJ1-3 TRBV29-1 TGCAGCGTTGGGGAGGTAACTGGAAACACCATATATTTT CSVGEVTGNTIYF
NA TRBD2 TRBJ2-1 TRBV18 TGTGCCAGCTCATCGACTAGCGGGGGGGCCTATCATGAGTTCTTC CASSSTSGGAYHEFF
NA TRBD1 TRBJ1-2 TRBV5-1 TGCGCCAGCAGCTTGGACCCGACAGGGGGTAGAACTGGCTACACCTTC CASSLDPTGGRTGYTF
once TRBD1 TRBJ1-1 TRBV6-1 TGTGCCAGCAAAGAAGACCACAGGGGGCCCACTGAAGCTTTCTTT CASKEDHRGPTEAFF
NA NA TRBJ1-2 TRBV19 TGTGCCAGTAGTATCCAGGGGTCTAACTATGGCTACACCTTC CASSIQGSNYGYTF
NA TRBD1 TRBJ2-4 TRBV5-6 TGTGCCAGCAGCTCGACAGGGGCTAGGGGCATTCAGTACTTC CASSSTGARGIQYF
NA NA TRBJ2-7 TRBV6-1 TGTGCCAGCAGCTCTGGTATCAAACCGGGCGAGCAGTACTTC CASSSGIKPGEQYF
NA NA TRBJ1-1 TRBV28 TGTGCCAGCGAAACGGCTGAGGGCACTGAAGCTTTCTTT CASETAEGTEAFF
once NA TRBJ2-7 TRBV13 TGTGCCAGCAGCTCTGGACAGTCCGGGAGGGAGCAGTACTTC CASSSGQSGREQYF
NA NA TRBJ1-5 TRBV19 TGTGCCAGTAGTCTTACGGACAGACTTAGCAATCAGCCCCAGCATTTT CASSLTDRLSNQPQHF
NA TRBD1 TRBJ1-1 TRBV27 TGTGCCAGCAGTCTCAACAGGGGGCTGAGCACTGAAGCTTTCTTT CASSLNRGLSTEAFF
NA NA TRBJ2-2 TRBV27 TGTGCCAGCAGTCTCAACCCAACGACAGGCTGGGATTGGGGCACCGGGGAGCTGTTTTTT CASSLNPTTGWDWGTGELFF
NA NA TRBJ2-2 TRBV19 TGTGCCAGTAGTATACAGGTCGCGGGGAACACCGGGGAGCTGTTTTTT CASSIQVAGNTGELFF
NA NA TRBJ1-1 TRBV7-9 TGTGCCAGCAGCACGACAGACCAGAACACTGAAGCTTTCTTT CASSTTDQNTEAFF
NA NA TRBJ2-5 TRBV7-3 TGTGCCAGCAGCTTAGGGCCCCAAGAGACCCAGTACTTC CASSLGPQETQYF
NA NA TRBJ1-3 TRBV10-3 TGTGCCATCAGTGCGCCTGGGCCGAGTAGAAACACCATATATTTT CAISAPGPSRNTIYF
NA NA TRBJ1-5 TRBV18 TGTGCCAGCTCACCTATAACAGGTGGGCAGCCCCAGCATTTT CASSPITGGQPQHF
NA TRBD1 TRBJ2-7 TRBV4-3 TGCGCCAGCAGCCAAGATTGGGGGACAGGGGGCTACGAGCAGTACTTC CASSQDWGTGGYEQYF
NA TRBD1 TRBJ2-5 TRBV19 TGTGCCAGTAGTATGACAGGGGGGGAAGAGACCCAGTACTTC CASSMTGGEETQYF
NA TRBD1 TRBJ1-5 TRBV6-6 TGTGCCAGCAGTTACGAAGGACAGGGCCGAAGACCCCAGCATTTT CASSYEGQGRRPQHF
NA NA TRBJ1-5 TRBV9 TGTGCCAGCAGAGGTCACAGGGTGTTGGAGCCCCAGCATTTT CASRGHRVLEPQHF
NA NA TRBJ2-7 TRBV7-2 TGTGCCAGCAGCTTAGAGCAGGGATGGGAGCAGTACTTC CASSLEQGWEQYF
NA NA TRBJ2-7 TRBV9 TGTGCCAGCAGTGGAGGATGGGGCTACGAGCAGTACTTC CASSGGWGYEQYF
NA NA TRBJ1-5 TRBV19 TGTGCCAGTAGTACAGGGCTACCCCAGCATTTT CASSTGLPQHF
NA NA TRBJ1-2 TRBV18 TGTGCCAGCTCACCCTCGACAGGTGAAAGTGGCTACACCTTC CASSPSTGESGYTF
NA TRBD2 TRBJ2-3 TRBV2 TGTGCCAGCAGTGAAGCCCCTAGCGGATTTCAAACAGATACGCAGTATTTT CASSEAPSGFQTDTQYF
NA NA TRBJ1-1 TRBV6-1 TGTGCCAGCAGAGGACAGCCCGCTAACACTGAAGCTTTCTTT CASRGQPANTEAFF
NA NA TRBJ1-5 TRBV6-1 TGTGCCAGCAACGAATGGGAGAGCAATCAGCCCCAGCATTTT CASNEWESNQPQHF
NA NA TRBJ1-3 TRBV29-1 TGCAGCGTTCGGGGGAACGGAAACACCATATATTTT CSVRGNGNTIYF